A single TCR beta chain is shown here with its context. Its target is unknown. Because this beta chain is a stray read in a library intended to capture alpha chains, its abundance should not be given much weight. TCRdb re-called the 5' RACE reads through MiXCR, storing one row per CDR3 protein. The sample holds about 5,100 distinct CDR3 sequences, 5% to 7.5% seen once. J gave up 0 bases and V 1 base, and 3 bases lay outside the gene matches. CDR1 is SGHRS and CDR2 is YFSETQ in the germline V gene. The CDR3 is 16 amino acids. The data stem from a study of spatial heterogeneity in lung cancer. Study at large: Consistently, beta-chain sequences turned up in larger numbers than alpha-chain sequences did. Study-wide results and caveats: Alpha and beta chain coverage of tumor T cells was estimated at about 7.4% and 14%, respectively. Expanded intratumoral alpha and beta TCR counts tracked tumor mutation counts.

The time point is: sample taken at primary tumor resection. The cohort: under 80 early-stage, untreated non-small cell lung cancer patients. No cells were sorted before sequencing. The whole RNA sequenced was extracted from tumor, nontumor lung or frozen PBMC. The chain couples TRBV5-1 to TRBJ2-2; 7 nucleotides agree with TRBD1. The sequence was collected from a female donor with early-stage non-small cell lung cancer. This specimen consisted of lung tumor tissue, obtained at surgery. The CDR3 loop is CASSLRGLSNTGELFF. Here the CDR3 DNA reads TGCGCCAGCAGCTTGAGGGGGCTTTCGAACACCGGGGAGCTGTTTTTT.